The entry below describes one T cell receptor beta chain. Terminally differentiated effector memory CD45RA+ cells were excluded from the naive CD8 cells, which were CD45RO-negative and positively selected for CCR7. An even split of each subset's genomic DNA across several immunoSEQ plates was performed. TCRdb keeps only in-frame clones here, not all; method: immunoSEQ multiplex PCR. The top ten hold about 1.5% of the sample, which has around 1.9 million clones, about 93% seen once. The CDR3 has 17 amino acids. Germline V gives CDR1 MNHEY, CDR2 SMNVEV (reference sequence). The V gene lost 2 bases and the J gene lost 6 bases, with 23 bases spanning the gap. The sample originates from a study of shared clonotypes between healthy human individuals.

The V gene is TRBV27, the J gene TRBJ2-7; D unclear. Sequencing used naive CD8+ T cells from PBMCs. The receptor's source is a man aged 18 to 29 in good health. Some clones in this sample may be carry-over from other donors' samples. As DNA, the CDR3 is TGTGCCAGCAGTTTACTCCCACCGGAACTTATTACGAGCGAGCAGTACTTC. Translated: CASSLLPPELITSEQYF.